Listed below are T cell receptor beta chains from one sample, sequenced in a study of T cells after yellow fever vaccination. In TCRdb, the 5' RACE reads were re-called with MiXCR into one record per CDR3 protein. The sample gives some 300,000 distinct CDR3 sequences, around a tenth of which show up once; around 3.2% is in the top ten. The sample in question was CD4+ T cells sorted from PBMCs, obtained 45 days after the yellow fever booster vaccination. The receptors here all came from a man aged 18 to 29 who received the YFV17D yellow fever vaccine. The CDR3 runs from the conserved cysteine through the conserved F or W. The D gene is left open where the match is weak. Only some rows state a clone size, as once, few, many or a class for expanded clones.

cdr3_aa	cdr3_nt	d_call	clone_size	v_call	j_call
CASSQFLSYEQYF	TGTGCCAGCAGCCAATTTTTGAGCTACGAGCAGTACTTC	NA	NA	TRBV14	TRBJ2-7
CSARDSRGTEAFF	TGCAGTGCTAGAGATAGCAGGGGCACTGAAGCTTTCTTT	NA	few	TRBV20-1	TRBJ1-1
CASSAFFGGAPDTQYF	TGTGCCAGCAGTGCTTTCTTCGGGGGGGCCCCAGATACGCAGTATTTT	TRBD2	NA	TRBV6-4	TRBJ2-3
CASSYRFTDTQYF	TGTGCCAGCAGTTACAGGTTCACAGATACGCAGTATTTT	NA	few	TRBV6-4	TRBJ2-3
CASSRLTSGGADTQYF	TGTGCCAGCAGCCGCCTGACTAGCGGGGGAGCAGATACGCAGTATTTT	TRBD2	NA	TRBV4-2	TRBJ2-3
CASSFSSVPGELFF	TGCGCCAGCAGCTTTTCGAGTGTTCCCGGGGAGCTGTTTTTT	NA	once	TRBV5-1	TRBJ2-2
CASSRSRSTDTQYF	TGTGCCAGCTCCCGGAGTCGAAGCACAGATACGCAGTATTTT	NA	many	TRBV12-3/TRBV12-4	TRBJ2-3
CASSLIRGRMAEAFF	TGCGCCAGCAGCCTGATCAGAGGGAGGATGGCTGAAGCTTTCTTT	NA	NA	TRBV4-3	TRBJ1-1
CSAGPSGGPQETQYF	TGCAGTGCTGGGCCTAGCGGGGGGCCCCAGGAGACCCAGTACTTC	TRBD2	many	TRBV20-1	TRBJ2-5
CASSSGPQWGQWQFF	TGTGCCAGCAGCTCGGGCCCCCAATGGGGTCAATGGCAGTTCTTC	NA	NA	TRBV7-9	TRBJ2-1
CASSLDVNTEAFF	TGTGCCAGCAGCTTAGACGTTAACACTGAAGCTTTCTTT	NA	many	TRBV7-3	TRBJ1-1
CASTTGTGGTYNEQFF	TGCGCCAGCACTACCGGGACAGGGGGCACCTACAATGAGCAGTTCTTC	TRBD1	NA	TRBV5-1	TRBJ2-1
CASSLPFSPLHF	TGTGCCAGCAGTTTACCATTTTCACCCCTCCACTTT	NA	few	TRBV12-3/TRBV12-4	TRBJ1-6
CASSSYLPRRSPVCAGELFF	TGTGCCAGCAGCTCATATCTACCGAGGAGGTCGCCGGTTTGCGCCGGGGAGCTGTTTTTT	NA	NA	TRBV7-2	TRBJ2-2
CASSLNTGGVHYEQYF	TGCGCCAGCAGCCTAAATACAGGGGGCGTTCACTACGAGCAGTACTTC	TRBD1	few	TRBV5-1	TRBJ2-7
CASSFQTGLGETQYF	TGCGCCAGCAGCTTCCAGACAGGCCTGGGGGAGACCCAGTACTTC	NA	NA	TRBV5-1	TRBJ2-5
CASSKGLGDTGELFF	TGTGCCAGCTCCAAGGGACTAGGGGACACCGGGGAGCTGTTTTTT	TRBD2	few	TRBV7-2	TRBJ2-2
CASSFARGNTEAFF	TGCGCCAGCAGCTTCGCCAGGGGGAACACTGAAGCTTTCTTT	NA	few	TRBV5-1	TRBJ1-1
CASSLDEGQPQHF	TGTGCCAGCAGTTTAGATGAGGGACAGCCCCAGCATTTT	NA	many	TRBV12-3/TRBV12-4	TRBJ1-5
CSVFPGTGSNYGYTF	TGCAGCGTTTTCCCCGGGACAGGCAGTAACTATGGCTACACCTTC	TRBD1	NA	TRBV29-1	TRBJ1-2
CASSLGQFYEQYF	TGTGCCAGCAGCTTGGGACAGTTCTACGAGCAGTACTTC	NA	few	TRBV5-6	TRBJ2-7
CASSPTTGVRDTQYF	TGTGCCAGCAGCCCCACTACCGGGGTGCGGGATACGCAGTATTTT	NA	few	TRBV7-2	TRBJ2-3
CASSGDRAYYGYTF	TGTGCCAGCTCAGGGGACAGGGCGTACTATGGCTACACCTTC	TRBD1	NA	TRBV18	TRBJ1-2
CASSYPQGADTQYF	TGTGCCAGCAGTTACCCGCAGGGCGCAGATACGCAGTATTTT	NA	many	TRBV6-2/TRBV6-3	TRBJ2-3
CAWSRETQYF	TGTGCCTGGAGTCGGGAGACCCAGTACTTC	NA	NA	TRBV30	TRBJ2-5
CASTPSGTSTGELFF	TGTGCCAGCACCCCCTCCGGGACAAGTACCGGGGAGCTGTTTTTT	NA	few	TRBV27	TRBJ2-2
CASSHLERVQETQYF	TGCGCCAGCAGCCACCTTGAGAGGGTCCAAGAGACCCAGTACTTC	NA	once	TRBV5-1	TRBJ2-5
CASSSRTGSNYGYTF	TGTGCCAGCAGCTCAAGGACAGGGTCTAACTATGGCTACACCTTC	TRBD1	few	TRBV5-5	TRBJ1-2
CASSLKNYPNTGELFF	TGCGCCAGCAGCTTGAAAAACTACCCGAACACCGGGGAGCTGTTTTTT	NA	NA	TRBV5-1	TRBJ2-2
CASSSGTSADTQYF	TGCGCCAGCAGCTCCGGGACTAGCGCAGATACGCAGTATTTT	TRBD2	few	TRBV5-1	TRBJ2-3
CSARAPWSQYF	TGCAGTGCTAGAGCCCCGTGGAGCCAGTACTTC	NA	NA	TRBV20-1	TRBJ2-5
CASSNQAQETQYF	TGTGCCAGTAGTAACCAGGCCCAAGAGACCCAGTACTTC	NA	NA	TRBV19	TRBJ2-5
CASSPPSSYEQYF	TGTGCCAGCTCACCCCCCTCCTCCTACGAGCAGTACTTC	NA	many	TRBV18	TRBJ2-7
CASSYGAGTGATDTQYF	TGCGCCAGCAGTTATGGCGCCGGGACAGGGGCGACGGATACGCAGTATTTT	TRBD1	few	TRBV5-1	TRBJ2-3
CASSHGTGGTGELFF	TGCGCCAGCAGCCACGGGACAGGGGGCACCGGGGAGCTGTTTTTT	TRBD1	few	TRBV4-1	TRBJ2-2
CASSPQRGTYEQYF	TGTGCCAGCTCACCCCAGCGGGGGACCTACGAGCAGTACTTC	TRBD2	few	TRBV18	TRBJ2-7
CATSVGSGYFSYNEQFF	TGTGCCACCAGTGTGGGGTCAGGGTATTTTTCCTACAATGAGCAGTTCTTC	NA	few	TRBV24-1	TRBJ2-1
CASSLQRGGAETQYF	TGCGCCAGCAGCTTGCAGCGGGGGGGGGCGGAGACCCAGTACTTC	TRBD2	NA	TRBV5-1	TRBJ2-5
CASSQVSGNTIYF	TGCGCCAGCAGCCAGGTTTCTGGAAACACCATATATTTT	NA	many	TRBV4-1	TRBJ1-3
CSAKPVGPDTQYF	TGCAGCGCGAAACCGGTAGGCCCAGATACGCAGTATTTT	NA	NA	TRBV29-1	TRBJ2-3
CASSLGAGYRDTQYF	TGTGCCAGCAGCTTAGGTGCGGGGTATAGGGATACGCAGTATTTT	NA	NA	TRBV7-2	TRBJ2-3
CASSVDRAYEQYF	TGTGCCAGCAGCGTCGACAGGGCCTACGAGCAGTACTTC	TRBD1	many	TRBV7-2	TRBJ2-7
CASSAVPGAEDEQFF	TGTGCTAGCAGCGCGGTCCCGGGAGCAGAGGATGAGCAGTTCTTC	NA	few	TRBV7-7	TRBJ2-1
CASSPWGVRADEQFF	TGTGCCAGCAGCCCGTGGGGGGTCAGGGCCGATGAGCAGTTCTTC	NA	few	TRBV9	TRBJ2-1
CASSLETRSTDTQYF	TGTGCCAGCAGCTTGGAGACGCGGAGCACAGATACGCAGTATTTT	NA	few	TRBV5-6	TRBJ2-3
CASSPTRQGGSYGYTF	TGTGCCAGCAGTCCCACACGACAGGGGGGCTCCTATGGCTACACCTTC	TRBD1	few	TRBV12-3/TRBV12-4	TRBJ1-2
CASSDGTGNEQYF	TGTGCCAGCAGTGACGGGACAGGGAACGAGCAGTACTTC	TRBD1	NA	TRBV2	TRBJ2-7
CASSFTGGNEKLFF	TGTGCCAGCAGTTTTACAGGGGGCAACGAAAAACTGTTTTTT	TRBD1	few	TRBV27	TRBJ1-4
CASCSGQGVGETQYF	TGTGCCAGCTGCTCGGGACAGGGAGTCGGAGAGACCCAGTACTTC	TRBD1	NA	TRBV11-2	TRBJ2-5
CASSRTTGGGNEQYF	TGTGCCAGCTCGCGTACGACAGGGGGAGGGAACGAGCAGTACTTC	TRBD1	few	TRBV18	TRBJ2-7
CSARYPDRNQPQHF	TGCAGTGCTAGATATCCGGACAGGAATCAGCCCCAGCATTTT	TRBD1	NA	TRBV20-1	TRBJ1-5
CASSPHSDGEQYF	TGTGCCAGCAGCCCACATTCGGACGGGGAGCAGTACTTC	NA	many	TRBV6-5	TRBJ2-7
CSARWGGDTQYF	TGCAGTGCTAGATGGGGCGGGGATACGCAGTATTTT	NA	many	TRBV20-1	TRBJ2-3
CASSLGWGQETQYF	TGTGCCAGCAGCCTAGGGTGGGGACAAGAGACCCAGTACTTC	NA	few	TRBV7-2	TRBJ2-5
CASSLGTSGARYF	TGTGCCAGCAGTTTGGGGACTAGCGGCGCCAGGTACTTC	TRBD2	few	TRBV12-3/TRBV12-4	TRBJ2-7
CASRRRTGYYGYTF	TGTGCCAGCAGACGACGGACAGGGTACTATGGCTACACCTTC	TRBD1	NA	TRBV6-2/TRBV6-3	TRBJ1-2
CASSLTGTFSGNTIYF	TGTGCCAGCAGCCTGACAGGGACTTTCTCCGGAAACACCATATATTTT	TRBD1	few	TRBV5-5	TRBJ1-3
CSATRGGYTF	TGCAGTGCTACCAGGGGTGGCTACACCTTC	NA	few	TRBV20-1	TRBJ1-2